The 21 T cell receptor beta chains given below trace back to one sample, sequenced in a study of graft-versus-host responses after intestinal transplantation (dated by TCRdb to the early 2020s). The time point label, as the study defines it: cells obtained before transplantation from donor or recipient. Library preparation employed the immunoSEQ multiplex PCR assay. TCRdb provides this immuneACCESS table in a form limited to in-frame rearrangements. Some clones are lacking; in checked studies, under half of them reflect an unresolved V gene, and why the rest are absent is not known. Across this sample there are tens of thousands of clones, with roughly 89% seen only once. Jointly, the top ten make up about 0.3% of the sample. These receptors' targets are unknown. Sample: unstimulated CD4+ T cells sorted from spleen or lymph node cells, taken before intestinal transplant. The source of these receptors is a human donor who received an intestinal transplant.

The J gene is TRBJ1-5, the V gene TRBV7-8, with D possibly TRBD1 on 5 matching bases. Looked up from germline, CDR1 is SGHVS and CDR2 is FQNEAQ. Trimming cost V 1 base and J 2 bases, with 9 bases left between them. The CDR3 loop spans 15 amino acids. CDR3 bases: TGTGCCAGCAGCTTAGGTGCGGGGGGCAATCAGCCCCAGCATTTT. Translating gives CASSLGAGGNQPQHF.

CDR3 amino acids: CASSREPGQGFDEQFF. The CDR3 DNA sequence: TGCGCCAGCAGCCGGGAACCGGGACAGGGGTTCGATGAGCAGTTCTTC. This chain links TRBV4-1 with TRBJ2-1; 10 positions match TRBD1. The V gene's germline CDR1 is MGHRA and CDR2 YSYEKL. Trimming at V came to 4 bases and at J to 8 bases, leaving 11 bases not matched to a gene. CDR3 length: 16 amino acids.

CDR3 residues: CASSESLARLDAEAFF. The CDR3 DNA reads TGCGCCAGCAGTGAAAGCTTGGCACGCTTGGACGCTGAAGCTTTCTTT. The chain uses TRBV10-2 and TRBJ1-1; no clear D gene. The germline gives CDR1 WSHSY, CDR2 SAAADI. The CDR3 has 16 residues. V lost 3 bases and J lost 6, with 20 bases in between.

Regarding this clone: Sequence at one end of the junction differs from germline and may be a read error. V and J are TRBV6-1 and TRBJ1-4; no definite D call. The CDR3 has 11 amino acids. Germline V gene data show CDR1 as MNHNS and CDR2 as SASEGT. The DNA of the CDR3 is TGTGCCAGCAGTGAAAGTAATGGCAGGCTTTTT. Translated, it gives CASSESNGRLF.

The J gene is TRBJ2-7, the V gene TRBV28; tentatively, D is TRBD1 or TRBD2 (5 bases each). Trimming left V 6 bases short and J 2 bases short, with 17 bases between. Germline CDR1 MDHEN, CDR2 SYDVKM. CDR3 length: 15 amino acids. As DNA, the CDR3 is TGTGCCAGCAGAGACCCGGGACGGAGTCCCTACGAGCAGTACTTC. It specifies CASRDPGRSPYEQYF.

The chain couples TRBV5-1 to TRBJ2-1; 9 nucleotides match TRBD2. V trimming: 0 bases; J trimming: 4 bases; junction bases outside the gene matches: 2. CDR1 and CDR2 (germline): SGHRS, YFSETQ. The length of the CDR3 is 15 residues. The CDR3 region has the DNA TGCGCCAGCAGCTTGGGACTAGCGGTGTACAATGAGCAGTTCTTC. As protein: CASSLGLAVYNEQFF.

V and J are TRBV28 and TRBJ1-5; a possible D gene is TRBD1 (5 bases). CDR1 and CDR2 (germline): MDHEN, SYDVKM. The V end lost 5 bases, the J end lost 1 base, and 12 bases lay between the germline ends. This CDR3 spans 15 amino acids. CDR3 nucleotide sequence: TGTGCCAGCAGTGACAGCTTCCTCAGCAATCAGCCCCAGCATTTT. Protein product: CASSDSFLSNQPQHF.

The CDR3 DNA reads TGTGCCAGCAGCGTCGTAGCGGATTACAGCACAGATACGCAGTATTTT. Protein: CASSVVADYSTDTQYF. This chain links TRBV9 with TRBJ2-3, with a weak D call TRBD2 (6 bases). The length of the CDR3 is 16 residues. Germline V gene sequence: CDR1 SGDLS, CDR2 YYNGEE. Trimming cost V 2 bases and J 0 bases, with 13 bases left between them.

This clone was found a few times. This CDR3 reads CASNTLTPGAVFEQFF. The CDR3 nucleotides are TGTGCCAGCAACACACTTACCCCCGGGGCAGTTTTTGAGCAGTTCTTC. The chain couples TRBV28 to TRBJ2-1; D tentatively fits TRBD1 or TRBD2 (5 bases each). CDR1 and CDR2 from the germline V gene are MDHEN and SYDVKM. CDR3 size: 16 residues. Trimming stripped 7 bases from V and 9 bases from J, with 25 bases between. Supplemented by reference TRBV28 and TRBJ2-1, the full variable domain reads DVKVTQSSRYLVKRTGEKVFLECVQDMDHENMFWYRQDPGLGLRLIYFSYDVKMKEKGDIPEGYSVSREKKERFSLILESASTNQTSMYLCASNTLTPGAVFEQFFGPGTRLTVL.

The CDR3 DNA is TGTGCCAGCAGCTTTGGTGGCCGAATGGCCCTCAATCAGCCCCAGCATTTT. Translated, it gives CASSFGGRMALNQPQHF. The chain links TRBV7-2 to TRBJ1-5, with D unresolved. CDR3 length: 17 amino acids. V lost 3 bases to trimming and J lost 3 bases, with 18 bases between them. The germline CDR1 and CDR2 sequences are SGHTA and FQGNSA.

The chain combines TRBV7-9 with TRBJ2-5, with D unclear. V dropped 4 bases and J dropped 5 bases, with 8 bases sitting between them. There are 12 residues in the CDR3. CDR1 SEHNR and CDR2 FQNEAQ come from the germline V gene (reference sequence). The CDR3 loop is CASSYNRETQYF. CDR3 DNA: TGTGCCAGCAGCTATAACCGGGAGACCCAGTACTTC. Full variable domain (remainder filled in from reference TRBV7-9 and TRBJ2-5): DTGVSQNPRHKITKRGQNVTFRCDPISEHNRLYWYRQTLGQGPEFLTYFQNEAQLEKSRLLSDRFSAERPKGSFSTLEIQRTEQGDSAMYLCASSYNRETQYFGPGTRLLVL.

The V and J genes are TRBV7-9 and TRBJ1-4; weak D call: TRBD1 (6 bases). The CDR3 has 15 amino acids. From germline, CDR1 is SEHNR and CDR2 FQNEAQ (reference sequence). The germline V and J ends were trimmed by 5 bases and 7 bases, with 17 bases remaining between them. The CDR3 loop reads CASSRPGDRIEKLFF. The CDR3 DNA is TGTGCCAGCAGCAGACCAGGGGATCGAATTGAAAAACTGTTTTTT.

The chain joins TRBV28 to TRBJ2-7; unclear D gene. V lost 4 bases, J lost 7 bases, and 8 bases lay in between. There are 11 residues in the CDR3. Per the germline V gene, CDR1 is MDHEN and CDR2 is SYDVKM. CDR3 nucleotides: TGTGCCAGCAGTTGGGCCCAGGAGCAGTACTTC. This translates into CASSWAQEQYF.

The V and J genes are TRBV10-1 and TRBJ1-3, with D uncertain. Trimming cost V 0 bases and J 0 bases, with 6 bases left between them. Germline assignment: CDR1 WNHNN and CDR2 SYGVQD (reference sequence). The CDR3 extends over 15 amino acids. The CDR3 spells CASSESWDSGNTIYF. For the CDR3, the DNA is TGCGCCAGCAGTGAGTCGTGGGACTCTGGAAACACCATATATTTT.

The genes are TRBV15 and TRBJ2-5, with D unclear. Germline lookup yields CDR1 LNHNV and CDR2 YYDKDF (reference sequence). The CDR3 has 16 amino acids. V gave up 1 base and J gave up 3 bases, with 15 bases separating them. The CDR3 DNA reads as TGTGCCACCAGCAGAGGAGTCAGAGCCCTTAAAGAGACCCAGTACTTC. This translates into CATSRGVRALKETQYF. The full variable domain, its missing parts supplied by reference TRBV15 and TRBJ2-5, is DAMVIQNPRYQVTQFGKPVTLSCSQTLNHNVMYWYQQKSSQAPKLLFHYYDKDFNNEADTPDNFQSRRPNTSFCFLDIRSPGLGDTAMYLCATSRGVRALKETQYFGPGTRLLVL.

This CDR3 is CASRAFGEQYF. The CDR3 DNA reads as TGTGCCAGCAGGGCATTTGGGGAGCAGTACTTC. The J gene is TRBJ2-7, the V gene TRBV6-1; D remains ambiguous. CDR1 is MNHNS, CDR2 SASEGT, per germline. The length of the CDR3 is 11 residues. The ends were cut back, 6 bases at V and 7 bases at J, with 10 bases in the middle.

This clone has only a few counts. This rearrangement joins TRBV2 to TRBJ1-1, with 7 bases identical to TRBD1. The V and J ends lost 6 bases and 4 bases, in that order; junction bases with no gene match: 11. The CDR3 has 15 residues. The germline gives CDR1 SNHLY, CDR2 FYNNEI. The CDR3 region is CASSKGGGLVTEAFF. The CDR3, as DNA: TGTGCCAGCAGCAAAGGAGGGGGCTTGGTCACTGAAGCTTTCTTT.

The V call is TRBV4-1, the J call TRBJ2-5, with TRBD1 as a possible D gene (5 bases). V was cut by 2 bases and J by 4 bases, with 11 bases left in between. Germline CDR1 and CDR2: MGHRA and YSYEKL. The CDR3 contains 14 residues. CDR3 region: CASSQWTLTETQYF. CDR3 nucleotide sequence: TGCGCCAGCAGCCAATGGACATTGACAGAGACCCAGTACTTC.

This chain uses TRBV7-9 with TRBJ2-5; the D call may be TRBD1 or TRBD2 (5 bases each). The DNA end is more similar to TRBJ2-7, so the J call may be wrong. Looked up from germline, CDR1 is SEHNR and CDR2 is FQNEAQ (reference sequence). CDR3 length: 13 residues. Written as DNA, the CDR3 is TGTGCCAGCAGCTTAGCACTAGACAGCGAGCAGTACTTC. Translating it yields CASSLALDSEQYF.

V and J are TRBV27 and TRBJ2-3; 9 bases are a match to TRBD2. In germline, CDR1 is MNHEY, CDR2 SMNVEV (reference sequence). The CDR3 is 14 amino acids. V lost 6 bases and J lost 3; bases outside the gene matches: 4. CDR3 in amino acids: CASRASGKTDTQYF. CDR3 DNA: TGTGCCAGCAGGGCTAGCGGGAAAACAGATACGCAGTATTTT.

This clone was seen a single time. This chain joins TRBV12-5 and TRBJ1-2; a weak D match, TRBD1 (6 bases). CDR1 is LGHNT and CDR2 is FRNRAP in the germline V gene. The CDR3 totals 17 residues. The ends were cut back, 5 bases at V and 8 bases at J, with 27 bases in the middle. The CDR3 region is CASGPSLRRGAPRGYTF. The CDR3 nucleotides read TGTGCTAGTGGTCCGTCCCTACGGAGGGGGGCACCTCGGGGCTACACCTTC.